This T cell receptor (beta chain) appears in the sequencing data of a study of T cell responses to AZD1222 COVID-19 vaccine. Repertoires were generated with immunoSEQ multiplex PCR, while TCRdb's copy carries only in-frame clones and drops some. The data contain roughly 87,000 clones, roughly 86% of them seen just once; the ten biggest clones take up less than 9%. Germline assignment: CDR1 SGHTA and CDR2 FQGNSA. This CDR3 contains 15 residues. Deletions cut 5 bases from V and 0 bases from J, with 11 bases between. Comments on this clone: What it binds is unknown.

Researchers grouped second doses given at about 4 or about 12 weeks into one pool. Study conclusions and caveats: Baseline seropositivity occurred in only six AZD1222 recipients. Recipients of two AZD1222 doses showed rising Spike-specific TCR breadth and depth.

The gene calls are TRBV7-2 and TRBJ1-5; D call uncertain. This clonotype originated in an adult who received the AZD1222 COVID-19 vaccine. Material: peripheral blood, obtained 28 days after the second AZD1222 dose. The CDR3 here is CASSPPINSNQPQHF. The CDR3 bases are TGTGCCAGCAGCCCCCCCATCAATAGCAATCAGCCCCAGCATTTT.